These 17 T cell receptor beta chains originate from one sample sequenced in a study of T cell responses to AZD1222 COVID-19 vaccine. Repertoires were generated with immunoSEQ multiplex PCR, while TCRdb's copy carries only in-frame clones and drops some. The sample includes 100,000 to 150,000 clones, approximately 85% of them seen just once. The material sequenced was peripheral blood, taken on day 0 of AZD1222 vaccination. These receptors were taken from an adult in good health.

This clone showed up just a few times. The rearrangement uses TRBV27 and TRBJ2-5; 10 bases agree with TRBD2. Germline lookup yields CDR1 MNHEY and CDR2 SMNVEV (reference sequence). J gave up 4 bases and V 4 bases, and 6 bases lay outside the gene matches. This CDR3 region has 15 residues. The CDR3 loop reads CASSSRLAGVETQYF. Here the CDR3 DNA reads TGTGCCAGCAGTTCGAGGCTAGCGGGAGTAGAGACCCAGTACTTC.

V and J are TRBV10-1 and TRBJ2-7; 9 positions match TRBD1. Germline CDR1 is WNHNN and CDR2 is SYGVQD (reference sequence). This CDR3 has 13 residues. The V and J ends lost 6 bases and 6 bases, in that order; junction bases with no gene match: 6. The CDR3 sequence: CASSLQGAGEQYF. CDR3 DNA: TGCGCCAGCAGCCTACAGGGGGCGGGCGAGCAGTACTTC.

The chain has TRBV7-8 and TRBJ2-5; D unclear. The CDR3 extends over 13 amino acids. Trimming left V 1 base short and J 5 bases short, with 8 bases between. Germline-derived CDR1 and CDR2 are SGHVS and FQNEAQ. DNA for the CDR3: TGTGCCAGCAGCTTAGGGGTACGGGAGACCCAGTACTTC. Its translation is CASSLGVRETQYF. The entire variable domain, with the rest obtained from reference TRBV7-8 and TRBJ2-5, is as follows: GAGVSQSPRYKVAKRGQDVALRCDPISGHVSLFWYQQALGQGPEFLTYFQNEAQLDKSGLPSDRFFAERPEGSVSTLKIQRTQQEDSAVYLCASSLGVRETQYFGPGTRLLVL.

This clone was detected a few times. The V and J genes are TRBV6-1 and TRBJ2-2; 7 nucleotides agree with TRBD1. The ends lost 1 base at V and 4 bases at J; junction bases unmatched: 6. The V gene's germline CDR1 is MNHNS and CDR2 SASEGT. This CDR3 comprises 16 residues. The CDR3 here is CASSEEGARSTGELFF. In DNA, the CDR3 is TGTGCCAGCAGTGAAGAGGGGGCGCGTTCCACCGGGGAGCTGTTTTTT.

The V and J genes are TRBV21-1 and TRBJ2-7. TRBV21-1 is assigned pseudogene status. The CDR3 loop spans 12 amino acids. CDR3 in DNA: TGTGCCAGCAGCAAAAGGTACTACGAGCAGTACTTC. Protein product: CASSKRYYEQYF.

This clone has only one observation. The chain couples TRBV6-5 to TRBJ2-1, with D perhaps TRBD1 or TRBD2 (5 bases each). This CDR3 has 12 amino acids. Trimming took 10 bases from V and 4 from J, leaving 11 bases between them. Germline V gives CDR1 MNHEY, CDR2 SVGAGI. This CDR3 reads CATRAGYNEQFF. CDR3 nucleotide sequence: TGTGCCACCAGGGCGGGTTACAATGAGCAGTTCTTC.

The rearrangement joins TRBV6-1 to TRBJ2-3; TRBD2 agrees at 10 bases. V shed 2 bases, J shed 2 bases, and the junction held 4 bases outside the gene matches. This CDR3 contains 16 residues. Germline-derived CDR1 and CDR2 are MNHNS and SASEGT. CDR3 sequence reads: CASSESSGGFTDTQYF. CDR3 DNA sequence: TGTGCCAGCAGTGAATCTAGCGGGGGCTTCACAGATACGCAGTATTTT.

V is TRBV27 and J is TRBJ2-3; D is perhaps TRBD2 (5 bases). V was cut by 3 bases and J by 0 bases, with 22 bases left in between. Germline V CDR1 and CDR2: MNHEY, SMNVEV (reference sequence). This CDR3 contains 19 residues. CDR3 sequence (DNA): TGTGCCAGCAGTTTCGCAACCGGGGTGAGTCTTAGAAGCACAGATACGCAGTATTTT. It specifies CASSFATGVSLRSTDTQYF.

About this clone: The sample has other DNA sequences that encode this CDR3 too. The chain joins TRBV7-2 to TRBJ2-7; weak D call: TRBD1 (6 bases). With 1 base removed from V and 3 bases from J, the gap between germline ends came to 7 bases. The CDR3 runs to 13 residues. Germline CDR1 and CDR2: SGHTA and FQGNSA. The DNA for the CDR3 is TGTGCCAGCAGCTTAGGACAGGTCTACGAGCAGTACTTC. Translating gives CASSLGQVYEQYF. The full variable domain, in which reference TRBV7-2 and TRBJ2-7 provide the parts outside the CDR3, is GAGVSQSPSNKVTEKGKDVELRCDPISGHTALYWYRQSLGQGLEFLIYFQGNSAPDKSGLPSDRFSAERTGGSVSTLTIQRTQQEDSAVYLCASSLGQVYEQYFGPGTRLTVT.

The chain is built from TRBV19 and TRBJ2-1, with 7 bases lining up with TRBD1. The trim removed 7 bases at V and 5 bases at J, leaving 2 bases unmatched. The CDR3 spans 12 residues. The germline gives CDR1 LNHDA, CDR2 SQIVND (reference sequence). CDR3 coding DNA: TGTGCCAGTAACGACAGGGACAATGAGCAGTTCTTC. As protein: CASNDRDNEQFF.

This chain joins TRBV29-1 and TRBJ1-5; 7 positions agree with TRBD1. This CDR3 region has 17 residues. V dropped 7 bases and J dropped 1; count of bases not matched to a gene: 16. Germline assignment: CDR1 SQVTM and CDR2 ANQGSEA. CDR3 residues: CSASTGAGGGSNQPQHF. CDR3 bases: TGCAGCGCTTCCACCGGGGCAGGGGGGGGAAGCAATCAGCCCCAGCATTTT.

This clone has only a few counts. The chain employs TRBV6-2 or TRBV6-3 and TRBJ1-5, with TRBD1 matching 7 bases. This CDR3 region has 14 residues. The junction had 2 bases not matched to a gene; V was cut back by 2 bases and J by 4 bases. CDR1 and CDR2 from the germline V gene are MNHEY and SVGEGT. The CDR3: CASSYGTVNQPQHF. CDR3 in DNA: TGTGCCAGCAGTTACGGGACAGTTAATCAGCCCCAGCATTTT.

The chain couples TRBV30 to TRBJ1-1; 7 nucleotides align to TRBD1. The CDR3 is made up of 15 amino acids. Germline V lookup: CDR1 GTSNPN, CDR2 SVGIG (reference sequence). The trim removed 3 bases at V and 1 base at J, leaving 8 bases unmatched. The CDR3 nucleotides are TGTGCCTGGAGCGCCCTAGGGGGCAGGAACACTGAAGCTTTCTTT. Its protein product is CAWSALGGRNTEAFF.

The chain recombines TRBV5-1 with TRBJ1-1, with D perhaps TRBD1 (5 bases). Germline V lookup: CDR1 SGHRS, CDR2 YFSETQ. Trimming stripped 4 bases from V and 0 bases from J, with 16 bases between. This CDR3 contains 16 residues. CDR3 coding DNA: TGCGCCAGCAGCCCGGGAGGGGCTGCAATGAACACTGAAGCTTTCTTT. Protein: CASSPGGAAMNTEAFF.

The chain employs TRBV11-2 and TRBJ1-1; 8 bases match TRBD1. After removal of 5 bases from V and 0 bases from J, the junction contained 14 bases not matched to a gene. CDR1 and CDR2 from the germline V gene are SGHAT and FQNNGV. The CDR3 consists of 18 residues. The CDR3 nucleotides are TGTGCCAGCAGCCCAGGACAGGGTTTGGCTACCATGAACACTGAAGCTTTCTTT. Translation: CASSPGQGLATMNTEAFF.

CDR3 DNA sequence: TGTGCCAGCAGTGGACAGTTTAATGAAAAACTGTTTTTT. This sequence encodes CASSGQFNEKLFF. This chain uses TRBV25-1 with TRBJ1-4; D perhaps matches TRBD1 (5 bases). V lost 4 bases and J 4 bases, leaving 7 bases between the germline ends. The CDR3 length is 13 residues. Germline V gene lookup returns CDR1 MGHDK and CDR2 SYGVNS.

This clone has just one count. The chain employs TRBV9 and TRBJ2-1; D remains ambiguous. Per germline, CDR1 SGDLS and CDR2 YYNGEE. The CDR3 totals 15 residues. V was shortened by 0 bases and J by 5 bases, with 12 bases between the two germline ends. This CDR3 is CASSVEGSSNNEQFF. In DNA form, the CDR3 reads TGTGCCAGCAGCGTAGAGGGCAGCTCAAACAATGAGCAGTTCTTC.